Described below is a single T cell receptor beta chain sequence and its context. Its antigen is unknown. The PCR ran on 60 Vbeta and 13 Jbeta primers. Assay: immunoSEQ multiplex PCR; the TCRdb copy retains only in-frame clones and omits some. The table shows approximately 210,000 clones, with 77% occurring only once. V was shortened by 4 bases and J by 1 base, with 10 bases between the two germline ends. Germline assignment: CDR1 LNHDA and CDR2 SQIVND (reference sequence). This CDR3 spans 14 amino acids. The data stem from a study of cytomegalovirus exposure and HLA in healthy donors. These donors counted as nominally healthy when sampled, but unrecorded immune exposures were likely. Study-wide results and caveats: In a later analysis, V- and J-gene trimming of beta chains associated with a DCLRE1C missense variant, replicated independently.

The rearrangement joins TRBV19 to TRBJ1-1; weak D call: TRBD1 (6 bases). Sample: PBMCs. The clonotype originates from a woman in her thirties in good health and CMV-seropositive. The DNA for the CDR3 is TGTGCCAGTAGTACCGGACAGACGAACACTGAAGCTTTCTTT. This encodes CASSTGQTNTEAFF.